Below, 31 T cell receptor beta chains from the same sample are listed, as sequenced in a study of spatial heterogeneity in lung cancer. TCRdb reanalysed the 5' RACE reads using MiXCR and keeps one entry per CDR3 protein. The sample has about 94,000 distinct CDR3 sequences, 15% to 20% seen once. The time point is: blood at routine non-recurrence follow-up after resection. The source was PBMCs, collected at follow-up. The source of these receptors is a male donor with early-stage non-small cell lung cancer.

This chain uses TRBV20-1 with TRBJ1-1; TRBD1 matches at 8 bases. The CDR3 spans 15 residues. V shed 3 bases, J shed 9 bases, and the junction held 15 bases outside the gene matches. Germline V lookup: CDR1 DFQATT, CDR2 SNEGSKA (reference sequence). The CDR3 nucleotides read TGCAGTGCTAGCGAGATCGACAGGGGCGCGCGGAAAGCTTTCTTT. Translated, it gives CSASEIDRGARKAFF.

DNA of the CDR3: TGCGCCAGCAGCCGCAGGGGTGACACTGAAGCTTTCTTT. This codes for CASSRRGDTEAFF. The rearrangement uses TRBV5-1 and TRBJ1-1, with a tentative D call TRBD1 (6 bases). CDR1 is SGHRS and CDR2 is YFSETQ in the germline V gene. Trimming removed 4 bases from V and 3 bases from J, with 10 bases in between. The CDR3 covers 13 residues.

This clonotype was seen only a few times. V gene TRBV6-2 or TRBV6-3 combines with J gene TRBJ1-5, with 10 bases identical to TRBD1. V lost 4 bases to trimming and J lost 3 bases; unmatched junction nucleotides: 12. Germline CDR1 reads MNHEY; CDR2 reads SVGEGT. This CDR3 spans 18 amino acids. The CDR3 loop reads CASSSYSWGTGVNQPQHF. The CDR3 DNA reads TGTGCCAGCAGTTCATACTCCTGGGGGACAGGGGTCAATCAGCCCCAGCATTTT.

This chain links TRBV20-1 with TRBJ2-1, with TRBD1 matching over 7 bases. This CDR3 is 16 amino acids long. J gave up 0 bases and V 6 bases, and 11 bases lay outside the gene matches. Germline CDR1 reads DFQATT; CDR2 reads SNEGSKA (reference sequence). CDR3 in DNA: TGCAGTGCCCCAGACCGACAGGGTAGCTCCTACAATGAGCAGTTCTTC. This encodes CSAPDRQGSSYNEQFF.

This chain's CDR3 is CASTKDPDNLNTEAFF. The DNA for the CDR3 is TGTGCCAGCACCAAAGATCCGGACAATTTGAACACTGAAGCTTTCTTT. The chain recombines TRBV12-3 or TRBV12-4 with TRBJ1-1; maybe TRBD1 (5 bases). V lost 7 bases and J 0 bases, leaving 18 bases between the germline ends. This CDR3 has 16 residues.

J is TRBJ1-3 and V is TRBV9, with no clear D. CDR1 is SGDLS and CDR2 is YYNGEE in the germline V gene. V was clipped by 0 bases and J by 4 bases, with 8 bases between them. There are 14 residues in the CDR3. CDR3 DNA: TGTGCCAGCAGCGTAGGCCAGACAGGAAACACCATATATTTT. It specifies CASSVGQTGNTIYF.

This clonotype was recorded a few times. The gene calls are TRBV20-1 and TRBJ1-3, with D possibly being TRBD1 (5 bases). Germline CDR1 reads DFQATT; CDR2 reads SNEGSKA (reference sequence). The CDR3 has 12 amino acids. Trimming shortened V by 5 bases and J by 9 bases, and 14 bases separated the two germline ends. The CDR3 region has the DNA TGCAGTGCTGCTTGGGACGCTGGCACCATATATTTT. Translated: CSAAWDAGTIYF.

The rearrangement uses TRBV5-1 and TRBJ2-1; 8 positions agree with TRBD1. The CDR3 sequence is 14 residues long. The V and J ends lost 2 bases and 5 bases, in that order; junction bases with no gene match: 3. CDR1 is SGHRS and CDR2 is YFSETQ in the germline V gene. CDR3 DNA sequence: TGCGCCAGCAGCTTTCGGGACAGGAACAATGAGCAGTTCTTC. It codes for CASSFRDRNNEQFF. The full variable domain, rest sourced from reference TRBV5-1 and TRBJ2-1, is KAGVTQTPRYLIKTRGQQVTLSCSPISGHRSVSWYQQTPGQGLQFLFEYFSETQRNKGNFPGRFSGRQFSNSRSEMNVSTLELGDSALYLCASSFRDRNNEQFFGPGTRLTVL.

V is TRBV29-1 and J is TRBJ1-2, with D possibly matching TRBD1 (6 bases). The CDR3 runs to 15 residues. Trimming cost V 7 bases and J 4 bases, with 22 bases left between them. Germline loops: CDR1 SQVTM, CDR2 ANQGSEA. DNA for the CDR3: TGCAGCGCTCCTCAGGGGCCGCGGGGAGTCTATGGCTACACCTTC. Translation: CSAPQGPRGVYGYTF.

V usage is TRBV10-3 and J usage is TRBJ2-1; 8 nucleotides match TRBD2. Looked up from germline, CDR1 is ENHRY and CDR2 is SYGVKD. Trimming cost V 3 bases and J 3 bases; bases outside gene matches: 1. The CDR3 has 14 amino acids. The CDR3 nucleotides are TGTGCCATCAGTGACAGCGGGGGCTACAATGAGCAGTTCTTC. It codes for CAISDSGGYNEQFF.

The chain links TRBV28 to TRBJ2-3, with 7 bases matching TRBD1. Germline V gene data show CDR1 as MDHEN and CDR2 as SYDVKM. J was trimmed by 6 bases and V by 3 bases; bases with no gene match: 6. The CDR3 loop spans 14 amino acids. Written as DNA, the CDR3 is TGTGCCAGCAGTTTCCCCCCCAGGGGGGATACGCAGTATTTT. It yields the protein CASSFPPRGDTQYF. The full variable domain, with the rest looked up from reference TRBV28 and TRBJ2-3, is DVKVTQSSRYLVKRTGEKVFLECVQDMDHENMFWYRQDPGLGLRLIYFSYDVKMKEKGDIPEGYSVSREKKERFSLILESASTNQTSMYLCASSFPPRGDTQYFGPGTRLTVL.

This clonotype has only a few counts. The chain carries TRBV7-2 and TRBJ2-5, with 7 bases lining up with TRBD1. V lost 2 bases to trimming and J lost 4 bases; unmatched junction nucleotides: 1. Germline assignment: CDR1 SGHTA and CDR2 FQGNSA. The CDR3 runs 13 residues. CDR3 sequence reads: CASSLTGAETQYF. CDR3 coding DNA: TGTGCCAGCAGCTTAACAGGGGCAGAGACCCAGTACTTC. The full variable domain, its missing parts supplied by reference TRBV7-2 and TRBJ2-5, is GAGVSQSPSNKVTEKGKDVELRCDPISGHTALYWYRQSLGQGLEFLIYFQGNSAPDKSGLPSDRFSAERTGGSVSTLTIQRTQQEDSAVYLCASSLTGAETQYFGPGTRLLVL.

The rearrangement links TRBV7-6 to TRBJ2-1; 7 bases map to TRBD2. The ends lost 5 bases at V and 7 bases at J; junction bases unmatched: 14. Germline-derived CDR1 and CDR2 are SGHVS and FNYEAQ. This CDR3 has 16 amino acids. The DNA of the CDR3 is TGTGCCAGCAGCCCTCTTAGGATAGCCGGGGGGAATGAGCAGTTCTTC. This encodes CASSPLRIAGGNEQFF.

This clonotype was seen more than once but under ten times. Here the CDR3 DNA reads TGTGCCAGCAGTGGTGATGGGACCCCTAAAGTCGGCTACACCTTC. Translated: CASSGDGTPKVGYTF. The genes are TRBV2 and TRBJ1-2, with TRBD1 as a possible D gene (5 bases). This CDR3 is 15 amino acids long. Deletions cut 4 bases from V and 8 bases from J, with 20 bases between. CDR1 SNHLY and CDR2 FYNNEI come from the germline V gene. The complete variable domain, with remaining parts taken from reference TRBV2 and TRBJ1-2, reads EPEVTQTPSHQVTQMGQEVILRCVPISNHLYFYWYRQILGQKVEFLVSFYNNEISEKSEIFDDQFSVERPDGSNFTLKIRSTKLEDSAMYFCASSGDGTPKVGYTFGSGTRLTVV.

This chain uses TRBV12-3 or TRBV12-4 with TRBJ2-2, with a possible D match to TRBD2 (6 bases). The CDR3 is 12 amino acids. V was clipped by 6 bases and J by 6 bases, with 8 bases between them. CDR3: CASSTGAGELFF. CDR3 DNA: TGTGCCAGCAGCACGGGAGCCGGGGAGCTGTTTTTT.

This clonotype was counted ten times or more. This chain joins TRBV5-1 and TRBJ2-1, with D tentatively TRBD2 (6 bases). V shed 4 bases and J shed 6 bases, with 14 bases lying between them. The CDR3 has 14 amino acids. CDR1 SGHRS and CDR2 YFSETQ come from the germline V gene. The CDR3 DNA sequence: TGCGCCAGCAGCGCCCAGACTAGGTCCAATGAGCAGTTCTTC. Its protein product is CASSAQTRSNEQFF.

This clonotype was counted only a few times. The chain joins TRBV27 to TRBJ1-5, with TRBD1 as a possible D gene (5 bases). This CDR3 region has 14 residues. CDR1 is MNHEY, CDR2 SMNVEV, per germline (reference sequence). V lost 7 bases and J lost 2, with 12 bases in between. CDR3 nucleotide sequence: TGTGCCAGCACCCCAGGGATTGGCAATCAGCCCCAGCATTTT. Residues: CASTPGIGNQPQHF.

In DNA form, the CDR3 reads TGTGCCAGCAGTTCGGGACAGCCGAACACTGAAGCTTTCTTT. It yields the protein CASSSGQPNTEAFF. The chain couples TRBV9 to TRBJ1-1; 7 nucleotides agree with TRBD1. This CDR3 region has 14 residues. Germline lookup yields CDR1 SGDLS and CDR2 YYNGEE. The V gene end was trimmed by 5 bases and the J gene end by 1 base; junction bases not matched to a gene: 5.

About this clonotype: At one boundary the junction diverges from the germline segment, which might be a read error. This chain connects TRBV11-2 to TRBJ2-1, with 15 bases matching TRBD2. The CDR3 is 16 residues long. Germline-derived CDR1 and CDR2 are SGHAT and FQNNGV. The CDR3 sequence: CASSLFLSGLAGGLVF. The DNA for the CDR3 is TGTGCCAGCAGCTTATTTCTTTCAGGACTAGCGGGGGGGCTTGTCTTC.

This clonotype was found many times. The chain is built from TRBV10-2 and TRBJ2-5, with D possibly called TRBD1 or TRBD2 (5 bases each). The V gene's germline CDR1 is WSHSY and CDR2 SAAADI. This CDR3 spans 15 amino acids. V lost 1 base and J 2 bases, leaving 11 bases between the germline ends. The DNA of the CDR3 is TGCGCCAGCAGTGAGTACGGGACGGTTCAAGAGACCCAGTACTTC. Its protein is CASSEYGTVQETQYF.

This chain's CDR3 is CASTGTLVQPQHF. For the CDR3, the DNA is TGTGCCAGTACTGGAACGCTGGTTCAGCCCCAGCATTTT. The chain links TRBV19 to TRBJ1-5; no clear D. Germline CDR1 LNHDA, CDR2 SQIVND (reference sequence). The CDR3 contains 13 residues. Trimming shortened V by 7 bases and J by 6 bases, and 13 bases separated the two germline ends. Full variable domain (missing parts from reference TRBV19 and TRBJ1-5): DGGITQSPKYLFRKEGQNVTLSCEQNLNHDAMYWYRQDPGQGLRLIYYSQIVNDFQKGDIAEGYSVSREKKESFPLTVTSAQKNPTAFYLCASTGTLVQPQHFGDGTRLSIL.

This clonotype was recorded at least ten times. This chain links TRBV24-1 with TRBJ1-1, with 12 bases fitting TRBD1. CDR3 length: 17 amino acids. V shed 2 bases and J 6 bases; nucleotides not matched to a gene: 9. Germline CDR1 and CDR2: KGHDR and SFDVKD. The CDR3 loop reads CATSDSGQGAQYAEAFF. For the CDR3, the DNA is TGTGCCACCAGTGATTCGGGACAGGGGGCACAATACGCTGAAGCTTTCTTT.

V and J are TRBV5-1 and TRBJ1-4; D might be TRBD1 (5 bases). Germline V gives CDR1 SGHRS, CDR2 YFSETQ. This CDR3 region has 15 residues. V lost 1 base and J lost 6, with 13 bases in between. As DNA, the CDR3 is TGCGCCAGCAGCTTGCAGGGATCAGTAGATGAAAAACTGTTTTTT. It codes for CASSLQGSVDEKLFF.

This clonotype appeared a few times. The V call is TRBV7-8, the J call TRBJ1-1; 7 bases are shared with TRBD1. V gave up 5 bases and J gave up 1 base; unmatched junction bases: 7. The CDR3 length is 15 residues. Germline assignment: CDR1 SGHVS and CDR2 FQNEAQ. The CDR3 DNA reads as TGTGCCAGCAGCCCCAACAGGGGAGGGAACACTGAAGCTTTCTTT. Residues: CASSPNRGGNTEAFF.

This clonotype was found many times. J is TRBJ1-1 and V is TRBV20-1, with D possibly matching TRBD1 (5 bases). This CDR3 contains 13 residues. Per germline, CDR1 DFQATT and CDR2 SNEGSKA (reference sequence). Trimming took 3 bases from V and 3 from J, leaving 11 bases between them. CDR3 sequence: CSARYGGDTEAFF. The DNA for the CDR3 is TGCAGTGCTAGGTACGGGGGGGACACTGAAGCTTTCTTT.

This chain joins TRBV24-1 and TRBJ2-1; TRBD2 agrees at 11 bases. V was clipped by 3 bases and J by 8 bases; unmatched bases: 5. This CDR3 comprises 15 residues. The V gene's germline CDR1 is KGHDR and CDR2 SFDVKD. CDR3 DNA sequence: TGTGCCACCAGTGATGAACTAGCGGGAGTGCATGAGCAGTTCTTC. This encodes CATSDELAGVHEQFF.

The chain uses TRBV2 and TRBJ2-3, with D possibly being TRBD2 (5 bases). Deletions cut 4 bases from V and 0 bases from J, with 14 bases between. Germline CDR1 reads SNHLY; CDR2 reads FYNNEI. CDR3 length equals 16 residues. CDR3 amino acids: CASSVLASTSTDTQYF. DNA of the CDR3: TGTGCCAGCAGTGTCTTAGCGTCGACTAGCACAGATACGCAGTATTTT.

This clonotype has just a few counts. Here the CDR3 DNA reads TGTGCCAGCAGAATTTCCGGGAGTCTGGAAGAGCAGTACTTC. This translates into CASRISGSLEEQYF. The chain combines TRBV5-5 with TRBJ2-7, with D maybe TRBD2 (6 bases). V was shortened by 5 bases and J by 7 bases, with 19 bases between the two germline ends. Germline-derived CDR1 and CDR2 are SGHKS and YYEKEE (reference sequence). The CDR3 is made up of 14 amino acids.

This clonotype was detected ten times or more. This chain uses TRBV5-4 with TRBJ2-3; 11 nucleotides align to TRBD2. V shed 4 bases, J shed 7 bases, and the junction held 14 bases outside the gene matches. Germline values: CDR1 SGHNT, CDR2 YYREEE (reference sequence). This CDR3 is 17 amino acids long. The CDR3, as DNA: TGTGCCAGCAGCCCTGAGACTAGCGGGGCTGGACCAAATACGCAGTATTTT. Protein: CASSPETSGAGPNTQYF.

The rearrangement joins TRBV20-1 to TRBJ1-2; 9 bases are a match to TRBD1. V lost 2 bases, J lost 1 base, and 8 bases stayed unmatched. Germline lookup yields CDR1 DFQATT and CDR2 SNEGSKA (reference sequence). The CDR3 has 16 amino acids. This CDR3 is CSARMPGTGINYGYTF. The CDR3 DNA sequence: TGCAGTGCTAGAATGCCCGGGACAGGGATTAACTATGGCTACACCTTC.

The CDR3 here is CASSPFDTEAFF. The DNA for the CDR3 is TGTGCCAGCAGCCCCTTCGACACTGAAGCTTTCTTT. V gene TRBV11-2 combines with J gene TRBJ1-1; D call uncertain. Trimming removed 5 bases from V and 3 bases from J, with 7 bases in between. This CDR3 is 12 amino acids long. Germline CDR1 is SGHAT and CDR2 is FQNNGV.